Listed here are 18 T cell receptor beta chains from one sample, sequenced in a study of post-analysis software for immune sequencing data. Tagging with unique molecular identifiers was a feature of the TCR beta cDNA libraries. TCRdb passed the PCR reads through MiXCR, listing each CDR3 protein once. The sample consists of hundreds of thousands of distinct CDR3 sequences, 55% to 70% of them appearing once. No antigen has been assigned to these receptors. The study's findings and limits: In patients, five or six TRBV segments were more frequent than in controls, with TRBV5-6, TRBV5-1 and TRBV20-1 among them.

The sample taken for sequencing was blood. The receptors stem from a girl aged 2-9 years with multiple sclerosis.

Here the CDR3 reads CASSLEDSNYGYTF. DNA for the CDR3: TGCGCCAGCAGCTTGGAGGACAGCAACTATGGCTACACCTTC. The gene calls are TRBV5-1 and TRBJ1-2; D possibly corresponds to TRBD1 (6 bases). Trimming removed 0 bases from V and 2 bases from J, with 8 bases in between. This CDR3 comprises 14 residues. Per the germline V gene, CDR1 is SGHRS and CDR2 is YFSETQ.

The rearrangement uses TRBV7-3 and TRBJ2-5; D may be TRBD2 (5 bases). V was shortened by 1 base and J by 2 bases, with 14 bases between the two germline ends. The CDR3 runs to 16 residues. Germline lookup yields CDR1 SGHTA and CDR2 FQGTGA. The CDR3 reads CASSLIGEPGQETQYF. In nucleotides, the CDR3 is TGTGCCAGCAGCTTAATCGGGGAACCGGGACAAGAGACCCAGTACTTC.

For the CDR3, the DNA is TGTGCCAGCAGATTAACCCCGGATTATGGCTACACCTTC. Translating gives CASRLTPDYGYTF. The chain links TRBV6-2 or TRBV6-3 to TRBJ1-2; no clear D gene. Germline V gene data show CDR1 as MNHEY and CDR2 as SVGEGT. The V and J ends lost 6 bases and 5 bases respectively, with 13 bases between them. This CDR3 region has 13 residues.

This clonotype was detected only a few times. The chain joins TRBV6-2 or TRBV6-3 to TRBJ2-7; TRBD1 agrees at 7 bases. The germline V gene encodes CDR1 MNHEY and CDR2 SVGEGT. The V segment lost 4 bases and the J segment 2 bases; nucleotides outside the gene matches: 8. This CDR3 is 15 amino acids long. The DNA of the CDR3 is TGTGCCAGCAGTTCCTGGAGACAGGGAACCTACGAGCAGTACTTC. Translated: CASSSWRQGTYEQYF.

The chain joins TRBV20-1 to TRBJ2-5; TRBD2 matches at 10 bases. With 4 bases clipped from V and 4 bases from J, the junction kept 6 bases outside the gene matches. This CDR3 comprises 14 residues. Germline-derived CDR1 and CDR2 are DFQATT and SNEGSKA (reference sequence). CDR3 in amino acids: CSAISSGGVETQYF. The CDR3 coding sequence is TGCAGTGCTATCTCTAGCGGGGGAGTAGAGACCCAGTACTTC.

The genes are TRBV9 and TRBJ2-7; D is ambiguous. Looked up from germline, CDR1 is SGDLS and CDR2 is YYNGEE. CDR3 length: 14 amino acids. The V end was cut by 0 bases, the J end by 0 bases, with 7 bases between. Here the CDR3 reads CASSVDVNSYEQYF. The CDR3 nucleotides read TGTGCCAGCAGCGTAGACGTTAACTCCTACGAGCAGTACTTC.

The chain recombines TRBV4-2 with TRBJ1-6; D is possibly TRBD1 (5 bases). CDR1 and CDR2 (germline): LGHNA, YNFKEQ. Trimming stripped 5 bases from V and 10 bases from J, with 18 bases between. CDR3 length: 15 residues. The CDR3 here is CASSVVGGTRSPLHF. The CDR3 region has the DNA TGTGCCAGCAGCGTGGTCGGGGGGACGAGGTCACCCCTCCACTTT.

This chain joins TRBV7-9 and TRBJ2-6; tentative D call: TRBD1 (5 bases). The CDR3 consists of 17 residues. The V end lost 1 base, the J end lost 0 bases, and 10 bases lay between the germline ends. Germline CDR1 and CDR2: SEHNR and FQNEAQ (reference sequence). The CDR3 here is CASSLEGSVSGANVLTF. In nucleotides, the CDR3 is TGTGCCAGCAGCTTAGAGGGGTCCGTCTCTGGGGCCAACGTCCTGACTTTC.

This clonotype was found once. The J gene is TRBJ1-1, the V gene TRBV7-9; no reliable D call. CDR3 length: 13 amino acids. Trimming stripped 3 bases from V and 3 bases from J, with 8 bases between. CDR1 SEHNR and CDR2 FQNEAQ come from the germline V gene (reference sequence). CDR3 in amino acids: CASSFYADTEAFF. Written as DNA, the CDR3 is TGTGCCAGCAGCTTTTATGCCGACACTGAAGCTTTCTTT.

J is TRBJ2-1 and V is TRBV4-1, with 8 bases identical to TRBD2. The CDR3 covers 17 residues. Germline loops: CDR1 MGHRA, CDR2 YSYEKL. J gave up 12 bases and V 0 bases, and 16 bases lay outside the gene matches. CDR3 bases: TGCGCCAGCAGCCAAGAATCCTCAGCGGGAGCCCCATGGGTGCAGTTCTTC. Translated: CASSQESSAGAPWVQFF.

This clonotype has ten or more counts. The chain uses TRBV24-1 and TRBJ2-1; tentative D call: TRBD1 (6 bases). CDR1 is KGHDR and CDR2 is SFDVKD in the germline V gene. The CDR3 is 13 amino acids. V dropped 5 bases and J dropped 8 bases, with 12 bases sitting between them. The CDR3 sequence: CATSVLGGDEQFF. The CDR3 region has the DNA TGTGCCACCAGTGTTTTAGGGGGTGATGAGCAGTTCTTC.

Written as DNA, the CDR3 is TGCGCCAGCAGCTGGAAGGGGGAAAACATTCAGTACTTC. Protein sequence: CASSWKGENIQYF. The chain employs TRBV5-1 and TRBJ2-4; D may be TRBD1 (6 bases). CDR1 is SGHRS, CDR2 YFSETQ, per germline. The CDR3 contains 13 residues. V lost 3 bases to trimming and J lost 5 bases, with 9 bases between them.

The CDR3 protein is CASSHSGTGAYEQYF. CDR3 in DNA: TGCGCCAGCAGCCATTCCGGGACAGGGGCTTACGAGCAGTACTTC. This chain uses TRBV4-1 with TRBJ2-7; 10 positions match TRBD1. The V gene end was trimmed by 3 bases and the J gene end by 4 bases; junction bases not matched to a gene: 6. The CDR3 consists of 15 residues. Germline values: CDR1 MGHRA, CDR2 YSYEKL.

This chain links TRBV29-1 with TRBJ2-5; TRBD1 matches at 8 bases. CDR3 size: 13 residues. Per germline, CDR1 SQVTM and CDR2 ANQGSEA. V lost 6 bases and J lost 11; bases outside the gene matches: 14. CDR3 coding DNA: TGCAGCGTCAACAGTGGACAGGGCACGGAGCAGTACTTC. Its protein is CSVNSGQGTEQYF.

The gene calls are TRBV29-1 and TRBJ1-3; 10 positions agree with TRBD1. Trimming at V came to 6 bases and at J to 0 bases, leaving 2 bases not matched to a gene. The CDR3 is made up of 14 amino acids. CDR1 is SQVTM, CDR2 ANQGSEA, per germline. In DNA form, the CDR3 reads TGCAGCGTCGGGACAGGGGCCTCTGGAAACACCATATATTTT. Translated: CSVGTGASGNTIYF.

J is TRBJ2-5 and V is TRBV20-1, with 15 bases that match TRBD2. Germline V lookup: CDR1 DFQATT, CDR2 SNEGSKA (reference sequence). This CDR3 contains 15 residues. V dropped 3 bases and J dropped 2; count of bases not matched to a gene: 1. CDR3 amino acids: CSARGTSGGQETQYF. CDR3 nucleotide sequence: TGCAGTGCTAGGGGGACTAGCGGGGGGCAAGAGACCCAGTACTTC.

This clonotype was counted a few times. The chain recombines TRBV7-8 with TRBJ2-6; 11 nucleotides agree with TRBD1. The CDR3 runs to 19 residues. Germline CDR1 reads SGHVS; CDR2 reads FQNEAQ. V was clipped by 6 bases and J by 0 bases; unmatched bases: 10. The CDR3 sequence is CASRYPGQGAYSGANVLTF. The CDR3 nucleotides are TGTGCCAGCAGATACCCTGGACAGGGGGCTTACTCTGGGGCCAACGTCCTGACTTTC.

The J gene is TRBJ2-7, the V gene TRBV20-1; 8 positions agree with TRBD2. CDR1 is DFQATT, CDR2 SNEGSKA, per germline (reference sequence). V lost 1 base and J lost 4; bases outside the gene matches: 9. The CDR3 is made up of 15 amino acids. CDR3 in amino acids: CSARVPRLALYEQYF. Here the CDR3 DNA reads TGCAGTGCTAGAGTACCGAGACTAGCGCTATACGAGCAGTACTTC.